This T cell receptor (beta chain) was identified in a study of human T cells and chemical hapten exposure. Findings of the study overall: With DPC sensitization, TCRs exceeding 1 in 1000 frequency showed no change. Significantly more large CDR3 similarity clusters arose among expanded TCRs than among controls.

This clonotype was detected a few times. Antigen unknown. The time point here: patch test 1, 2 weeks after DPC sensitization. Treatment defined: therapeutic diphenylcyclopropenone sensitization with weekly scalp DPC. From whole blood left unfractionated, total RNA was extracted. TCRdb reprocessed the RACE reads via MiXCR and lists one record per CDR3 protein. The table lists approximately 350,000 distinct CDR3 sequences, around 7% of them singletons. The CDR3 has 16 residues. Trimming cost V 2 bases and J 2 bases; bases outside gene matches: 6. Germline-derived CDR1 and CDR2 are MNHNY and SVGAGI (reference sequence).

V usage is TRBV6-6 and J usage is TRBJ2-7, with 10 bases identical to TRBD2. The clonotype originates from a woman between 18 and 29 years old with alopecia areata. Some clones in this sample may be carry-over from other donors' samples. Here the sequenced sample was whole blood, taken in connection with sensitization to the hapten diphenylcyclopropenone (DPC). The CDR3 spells CASSYRSGGGTYEQYF. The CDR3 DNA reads TGTGCCAGCAGTTACCGAAGCGGGGGGGGGACCTACGAGCAGTACTTC.